This T cell receptor (beta chain) was profiled in a study of blood T cell repertoires in COVID-19. Whole-study context: Sites across the United States, Italy and Spain contributed samples from acute and convalescent COVID-19.

The CDR3 is 18 residues long. Trimming took 4 bases from V and 4 from J, leaving 23 bases between them. The V gene's germline CDR1 is SGDLS and CDR2 YYNGEE. Here immunoSEQ multiplex PCR was the method, and the copy in TCRdb shows in-frame clones only, minus some. The sample holds over 250,000 clones; around 86% are singletons and the top ten take about an eighth. The chain is built from TRBV9 and TRBJ2-2, with a tentative D call TRBD2 (6 bases). This receptor was identified in a human donor in a cohort sampled during active COVID-19. The sample consisted of peripheral blood. The CDR3: CASSPGPASGLSTGELFF. The CDR3 bases are TGTGCCAGCAGCCCAGGACCCGCGAGCGGGCTAAGCACCGGGGAGCTGTTTTTT. The full variable domain, with the rest looked up from reference TRBV9 and TRBJ2-2, is DSGVTQTPKHLITATGQRVTLRCSPRSGDLSVYWYQQSLDQGLQFLIQYYNGEERAKGNILERFSAQQFPDLHSELNLSSLELGDSALYFCASSPGPASGLSTGELFFGEGSRLTVL.